Listed here are 13 T cell receptor beta chains from one sample, sequenced in a study of OX40 agonist ivuxolimab in advanced cancers. Produced via immunoSEQ multiplex PCR; TCRdb's table is partial and in-frame only. The sample lists about 76,000 clones, approximately 84% occurring once. The sample here was CD4+ or CD8+ T cells sorted from blood, taken in a trial of the OX40 agonist ivuxolimab. Receptor source: an adult with an advanced solid tumor such as melanoma, head and neck, liver or kidney cancer.

The J gene is TRBJ1-5, the V gene TRBV2, with TRBD1 identical over 7 bases. With 6 bases clipped from V and 0 bases from J, the junction kept 5 bases outside the gene matches. The CDR3 is made up of 15 amino acids. CDR1 SNHLY and CDR2 FYNNEI come from the germline V gene. The CDR3 nucleotides are TGTGCCAGCAGGCTCAGGGGGAATAGCAATCAGCCCCAGCATTTT. This sequence encodes CASRLRGNSNQPQHF.

The chain has TRBV11-3 and TRBJ2-7, with 10 bases fitting TRBD1. Germline V gene sequence: CDR1 SGHNT, CDR2 YENEEA. The CDR3 loop spans 16 amino acids. V lost 5 bases, J lost 1 base, and 8 bases stayed unmatched. The CDR3: CASSPGQGRTSYEQYF. For the CDR3, the DNA is TGTGCCAGCAGCCCGGGACAGGGGCGAACTTCCTACGAGCAGTACTTC. Based on the CDR3 plus reference TRBV11-3 and TRBJ2-7, the full variable domain is EAGVVQSPRYKIIEKKQPVAFWCNPISGHNTLYWYLQNLGQGPELLIRYENEEAVDDSQLPKDRFSAERLKGVDSTLKIQPAELGDSAVYLCASSPGQGRTSYEQYFGPGTRLTVT.

The chain has TRBV19 and TRBJ1-1, with 8 bases matching TRBD1. The germline V gene has CDR1 LNHDA and CDR2 SQIVND (reference sequence). The CDR3 is made up of 14 amino acids. Trimming removed 2 bases from V and 5 bases from J; junction bases left unmatched: 4. The CDR3 sequence: CASSIPDRVTEAFF. In DNA form, the CDR3 reads TGTGCCAGTAGTATACCGGACAGGGTGACTGAAGCTTTCTTT.

As to this clone: Different DNA sequences within this sample yield the same CDR3. The chain recombines TRBV11-2 with TRBJ2-3; D could derive from TRBD1 or TRBD2 (5 bases each). Germline CDR1 SGHAT, CDR2 FQNNGV. The CDR3 extends over 13 amino acids. V was shortened by 1 base and J by 3 bases, with 5 bases between the two germline ends. The CDR3 loop is CASSLGGTDTQYF. CDR3 sequence (DNA): TGTGCCAGCAGCTTAGGGGGGACAGATACGCAGTATTTT.

The rearrangement links TRBV7-2 to TRBJ2-5; the D gene is possibly TRBD2 (6 bases). Germline CDR1 and CDR2: SGHTA and FQGNSA. The CDR3 is made up of 14 amino acids. V lost 3 bases to trimming and J lost 5 bases, with 13 bases between them. CDR3 sequence reads: CASSFPGARETQYF. CDR3 bases: TGTGCCAGCAGCTTCCCGGGAGCCAGGGAGACCCAGTACTTC.

This clone was seen a handful of times. The CDR3 protein is CASKGNRNEQFF. In DNA, the CDR3 is TGTGCCAGCAAGGGTAATCGAAATGAGCAGTTCTTC. The V and J genes are TRBV2 and TRBJ2-1; D not resolved. CDR1 and CDR2 from the germline V gene are SNHLY and FYNNEI. V shed 7 bases and J shed 7 bases, with 11 bases lying between them. The CDR3 has 12 residues.

The chain couples TRBV29-1 to TRBJ2-1, with a weak D call TRBD1 (6 bases). The germline V gene has CDR1 SQVTM and CDR2 ANQGSEA. V lost 7 bases, J lost 2 bases, and 12 bases lay in between. The CDR3 is made up of 13 amino acids. Here the CDR3 reads CSASGQTYNEQFF. CDR3 bases: TGCAGCGCCAGTGGACAGACCTACAATGAGCAGTTCTTC.

This rearrangement joins TRBV6-5 to TRBJ2-7; the D is unclear. The CDR3 spans 14 residues. Germline V gene data show CDR1 as MNHEY and CDR2 as SVGAGI. Trimming cost V 2 bases and J 2 bases, with 10 bases left between them. The CDR3 bases are TGTGCCAGCAGTTACGACGGCGTTACCTACGAGCAGTACTTC. It is translated as CASSYDGVTYEQYF.

The genes are TRBV5-1 and TRBJ1-3; D gene unclear. Germline V gives CDR1 SGHRS, CDR2 YFSETQ. This CDR3 region has 14 residues. V was clipped by 4 bases and J by 0 bases, with 8 bases between them. The CDR3 sequence is CASSLDLSGNTIYF. CDR3 nucleotides: TGCGCCAGCAGCCTCGATCTCTCTGGAAACACCATATATTTT. Full variable domain (outside the CDR3, taken from reference TRBV5-1 and TRBJ1-3): KAGVTQTPRYLIKTRGQQVTLSCSPISGHRSVSWYQQTPGQGLQFLFEYFSETQRNKGNFPGRFSGRQFSNSRSEMNVSTLELGDSALYLCASSLDLSGNTIYFGEGSWLTVV.

The table lists this clone with a few counts. The gene calls are TRBV6-6 and TRBJ2-1, with unresolved D. CDR1 is MNHNY and CDR2 is SVGAGI in the germline V gene (reference sequence). The CDR3 has 10 residues. V was shortened by 6 bases and J by 5 bases, with 2 bases between the two germline ends. CDR3 nucleotide sequence: TGTGCCAGCAGGGACAATGAGCAGTTCTTC. It codes for CASRDNEQFF.

The rearrangement uses TRBV6-5 and TRBJ1-2; possible D gene TRBD1, 5 bases. Per the germline V gene, CDR1 is MNHEY and CDR2 is SVGAGI. This CDR3 has 15 amino acids. V was shortened by 6 bases and J by 6 bases, with 20 bases between the two germline ends. The CDR3 DNA reads TGTGCCAGCAGCAACTCGTGGGGCTCCGGGAATGGCTACACCTTC. This codes for CASSNSWGSGNGYTF.

V gene TRBV12-5 combines with J gene TRBJ2-6; tentatively, D is TRBD2 (6 bases). The CDR3 extends over 15 amino acids. CDR1 is LGHNT, CDR2 FRNRAP, per germline. V was clipped by 1 base and J by 4 bases, with 8 bases between them. This CDR3 reads CASGLGREGANVLTF. DNA of the CDR3: TGTGCTAGTGGTTTGGGCCGGGAGGGGGCCAACGTCCTGACTTTC.

This rearrangement joins TRBV7-9 to TRBJ1-4; possibly TRBD1 for D (5 bases). This CDR3 is built from 14 residues. CDR1 SEHNR and CDR2 FQNEAQ come from the germline V gene (reference sequence). V lost 5 bases to trimming and J lost 6 bases, with 13 bases between them. The CDR3 loop is CASSPQGTYEKLFF. The CDR3 bases are TGTGCCAGCAGCCCCCAAGGGACGTATGAAAAACTGTTTTTT.